This T cell receptor beta chain was sequenced for a study of cytomegalovirus exposure and HLA in healthy donors. Study findings and constraints: The authors listed some 160 TCR beta chains as cytomegalovirus-associated.

Of note for this clone: Its target is not known.

Amplification used 60 Vbeta primers and 13 Jbeta primers. Profiling relied on immunoSEQ multiplex PCR, and the TCRdb table lists in-frame clones only, not all of them. The specimen's table records approximately 150,000 clones. This clonotype was sampled from a woman aged 40-49 years in good health and CMV-seronegative. The sequenced sample was PBMCs.

This chain's CDR3 is CASSVEGEGTGEQFF. The CDR3, as DNA: TGTGCCAGCAGCGTAGAGGGGGAGGGGACGGGGGAGCAGTTCTTC. The chain couples TRBV9 to TRBJ2-1, with a tentative D call TRBD2 (7 bases). CDR3 size: 15 residues. Deletions cut 0 bases from V and 10 bases from J, with 17 bases between. Germline V gene data show CDR1 as SGDLS and CDR2 as YYNGEE.